Reported below is one T cell receptor beta chain. A read error likely explains this, since a far larger clone differs by one base. The data originate from a study of shared clonotypes between healthy human individuals. CDR3 length: 16 residues. The germline V and J ends were trimmed by 0 bases and 0 bases, with 6 bases remaining between them. CDR1 is SNHLY, CDR2 FYNNEI, per germline. Authors' processing steps: As immunoSEQ supplied junction-only sequences (without quality scores), filtering differed. The repertoire was sequenced with immunoSEQ multiplex PCR; TCRdb's copy has only in-frame clones and lacks some. Clonal size and the V and J genes are those of that table, whereas D and trimming came from the DNA. The sample lists some 1 million clones; 75% were seen once. Subsets obtained from CD4+ cells comprised CD45RA+ naive and CD45RA-negative memory cells.

The origin of this receptor is a man aged 18-30 years in good health. Input material: memory CD4+ T cells sorted from blood. Subset indicated: CD45RA-negative fraction. The rearrangement uses TRBV2 and TRBJ2-6; unclear D gene. The CDR3 is CASSEAGGSGANVLTF. The DNA of the CDR3 is TGTGCCAGCAGTGAAGCGGGCGGCTCTGGGGCCAACGTCCTGACTTTC.